Described below is a single T cell receptor (beta chain) sequence and its context. The germline V gene encodes CDR1 DFQATT and CDR2 SNEGSKA (reference sequence). The CDR3 is 15 residues long. The V and J ends lost 5 bases and 3 bases respectively, with 16 bases between them. TCR beta rearrangements were amplified from peripheral blood genomic DNA. The record originates from a study of T cell repertoires in aging, cancer and after chemotherapy. TRB rearrangements spanning V, D and J were amplified using mixed TRB-A/B primers. TCRdb re-called the multiplex PCR reads through MiXCR, storing one row per CDR3 protein. The sample has 4,000 to 5,500 distinct CDR3 sequences; roughly a quarter are singletons.

The chain is built from TRBV20-1 and TRBJ2-2; a weak D match, TRBD1 (6 bases). Sequencing was carried out using blood. The receptor's source is a human donor with a solid tumor. For the CDR3, the DNA is TGCAGTGCTCGTCTTTCAGAGGGGGACACCGGGGAGCTGTTTTTT. This sequence encodes CSARLSEGDTGELFF.